This TCR beta chain was profiled in a study of vaccination and CD4 T cells after COVID-19 (dated by TCRdb to the early 2020s). Regarding the complete study: Every convalescent patient had a positive nasal swab PCR test for SARS-CoV-2, with mild disease in nine patients and severe disease in one. Culture stimuli were overlapping spike peptide pools from SARS-CoV-2 and from the common cold coronaviruses HCoV-NL63, HCoV-OC43 and HCoV-229E. Participants received two doses of either the Pfizer-BioNTech BNT162b2 vaccine (n=8) or the Moderna mRNA-1273 vaccine (n=2). In over 8 COVID-19 convalescent patients and a few infection-naive healthy vaccine recipients, researchers compared the spike-specific CD4+ TCR repertoire from before mRNA vaccination with the repertoire from after. Post-vaccine blood samples were collected a median of about 72 days after the second vaccine dose, ranging from about 12 to 241 days. Post-COVID blood samples were collected from convalescent patients a median of around 100 days after diagnosis, with a range of roughly 30 to 170 days. In the convalescent cohort there were six males and four females, among whom were two Hispanic individuals, seven Caucasians, two Asians and one multiracial person. As controls, cultures received a CEFX viral epitope pool (the positive control), an HIV-1 Nef peptide pool (the negative control), or no peptide at all. General findings and caveats noted by the study authors: In convalescent patients, a median around 84% of post-vaccine SARS-CoV-2-reactive clones were detected only after vaccination, and vaccine-specific priming was suggested by this finding. The median count of SARS-CoV-2-reactive clonotypes went up from around 20 after infection to more than 30 after vaccination, although the change was not significant. Of the vaccine-specific clones found in convalescent patients, nearly all (304 of 307) were mono-reactive for SARS-CoV-2 spike instead of being cross-reactive with common cold coronaviruses. Relatively few convalescent patients were included in the study, and early timepoints after natural infection were not analyzed.

Comment on this clonotype: Its antigen is still unknown. No quality values exist for individual bases; no much larger clone is one base distant.

The library was built by means of PCR. DNA from cultured CD4+ T cells underwent TCR sequencing with the Oncomine TCR Beta short-read assay at the Johns Hopkins FTIC core. The QIAamp micro DNA kit was used to extract genomic DNA from the cultured CD4+ T cells. Oncomine TCR Beta libraries from cultured CD4+ T cells were pooled with unique dual indexes and sequenced on an Illumina iSeq 100. On the study's bioinformatics: Non-productive sequences were filtered out, and CDR3s that did not start with C, did not end with F or W, or were shorter than 7 amino acids were discarded. Antigen-specific clonotypes were identified using the MANAFEST web application through comparison of peptide-stimulated wells with reference and other culture wells. Positive clones required FDR below 0.05, an odds ratio above 5, and productive frequency above 0.1% in at least two of three replicate wells. A clonotype was classed as cross-reactive if the clonotype showed significant expansion both in SARS-CoV-2 spike wells and in at least one common cold coronavirus spike condition. Similarity between CDR3 sequences was evaluated in R version 3.6.1 using Levenshtein distances (stringdist) and unrooted phylogenetic trees (ape). TCRdb trimmed the raw reads at Q25, called clones with MiXCR and kept productive beta chains. Rows merge per CDR3 protein into single entries with the most common DNA and genes. TCRdb's processing, not the study's, gives the V and J calls here. This sample holds some 16,000 distinct CDR3 sequences; about 60% were observed only once. The top ten clonotypes cover about 10% of the sample.

CDR1 and CDR2 (MNHEY, SMNVEV) derive from the germline V gene (reference sequence). The CDR3, from cysteine to phenylalanine, totals 13 residues. Only the CDR3 part of the read is kept: 39 bases, read in frame from the first base. The trim is 4 bases for V and 3 bases for J, with a gap of 9 bases between the germline ends. The label giving this sample's treatment or condition can be read as: roughly 11-day PBMC culture with coronavirus spike peptide pools or control peptides (ViraFEST assay). The ViraFEST assay, used in the study, expanded antigen-specific T cells with peptide pools and then identified the expanded clonotypes through TCR sequencing. Positive SARS-CoV-2 PCR tests in the convalescent patients dated from March to December 2020, before Alpha, Beta and Delta variants emerged in the United States. PBMCs were cultured at 1.5 million to 2.5 million per well in IMDM supplemented with approximately 4.7% human AB serum and 8 to 10 IU/ml IL-2, with about 10 ug/ml peptide pools added. Half of the culture medium was replaced with fresh IL-2-containing medium on days 3 and 7. CD4+ T cells were isolated after about 10 days of culture through negative selection using the EasySep CD4+ T cell isolation kit. PBMCs were separated from whole blood using Ficoll-Paque Plus gradient centrifugation and then either used fresh or cryopreserved at -140C. Each culture condition was generally run in triplicate wells.

This clonotype originated in a human donor who had recovered from COVID-19. The sequenced sample consisted of CD4+ T cells from blood, cultured in vitro. The V and J segments used are TRBV27 and TRBJ1-2, with an unclear D gene assignment. The CDR3 reads CASSSRFYYGYTF. In nucleotides, the sequence is TGTGCCAGCAGTTCGAGGTTCTACTATGGCTACACCTTC.